The 6 T cell receptor beta chains given below trace back to one sample, sequenced in a study of blood T cells in healthy people across ages. Then a second PCR, running about 6 to 12 cycles, was carried out with a sample-barcoded 5' primer and a J-beta primer mix. TCRdb redid the calling of the 5' RACE reads with MiXCR, one entry per CDR3 protein. The sample consists of approximately 800,000 distinct CDR3 sequences, around 50% of them appearing once. The sequenced sample consisted of blood. The origin of the receptors is an elderly man in good health.

The V gene is TRBV7-9, the J gene TRBJ1-2, with a weak D call TRBD1 (5 bases). V was shortened by 4 bases and J by 3 bases, with 18 bases between the two germline ends. Germline V gives CDR1 SEHNR, CDR2 FQNEAQ (reference sequence). This CDR3 comprises 16 residues. CDR3 region: CASSSLGRGGYYGYTF. The CDR3 nucleotides are TGTGCCAGCAGCTCCCTCGGGCGCGGGGGGTACTATGGCTACACCTTC. Filled out from reference TRBV7-9 and TRBJ1-2, the complete variable domain reads DTGVSQNPRHKITKRGQNVTFRCDPISEHNRLYWYRQTLGQGPEFLTYFQNEAQLEKSRLLSDRFSAERPKGSFSTLEIQRTEQGDSAMYLCASSSLGRGGYYGYTFGSGTRLTVV.

The chain couples TRBV5-1 to TRBJ1-6, with D perhaps matching TRBD1 (6 bases). The V gene lost 0 bases and the J gene lost 6 bases, with 10 bases spanning the gap. The CDR3 extends over 15 amino acids. Germline V gives CDR1 SGHRS, CDR2 YFSETQ. The CDR3 region is CASSLVQGVNSPLHF. The CDR3, as DNA: TGCGCCAGCAGCTTGGTACAGGGAGTTAATTCACCCCTCCACTTT.

This sequence joins TRBV28 and TRBJ1-2, with a possible D match to TRBD1 (6 bases). CDR1 MDHEN and CDR2 SYDVKM come from the germline V gene. This CDR3 has 15 amino acids. The V end was cut by 2 bases, the J end by 4 bases, with 14 bases between. CDR3 coding DNA: TGTGCCAGCAGTTTAAGTTCGGGGGCGGGCTATGGCTACACCTTC. Protein sequence: CASSLSSGAGYGYTF.

The gene calls are TRBV5-5 and TRBJ1-5; a weak D match, TRBD1 (5 bases). V gave up 4 bases and J gave up 14 bases, with 22 bases separating them. Germline V lookup: CDR1 SGHKS, CDR2 YYEKEE (reference sequence). This CDR3 is 14 amino acids long. CDR3: CASSIDRAPRLEHF. The CDR3 DNA sequence: TGTGCCAGCAGCATCGACAGAGCCCCAAGGTTAGAGCATTTT.

The chain carries TRBV4-3 and TRBJ2-3; the match to TRBD2 covers 9 bases. This CDR3 has 17 residues. CDR1 is LGHNA, CDR2 YSLEER, per germline. V gave up 2 bases and J gave up 3 bases; unmatched junction bases: 9. This CDR3 is CASSQNSGSLSTDTQYF. CDR3 bases: TGCGCCAGCAGCCAAAATAGCGGGAGTTTATCAACAGATACGCAGTATTTT.

This chain links TRBV3-1 with TRBJ1-5; D not resolved. This CDR3 spans 16 amino acids. CDR1 and CDR2 from the germline V gene are LGHDT and YNNKEL (reference sequence). Deletions cut 1 base from V and 0 bases from J, with 10 bases between. The CDR3 loop is CASSQGSGYSNQPQHF. DNA for the CDR3: TGTGCCAGCAGCCAAGGGTCAGGTTATAGCAATCAGCCCCAGCATTTT. The full variable domain, rest sourced from reference TRBV3-1 and TRBJ1-5, is DTAVSQTPKYLVTQMGNDKSIKCEQNLGHDTMYWYKQDSKKFLKIMFSYNNKELIINETVPNRFSPKSPDKAHLNLHINSLELGDSAVYFCASSQGSGYSNQPQHFGDGTRLSIL.